The 4 T cell receptor beta chains below come from one sample, sequenced in a study of cytotoxic CD8 clonotypes in ibrutinib-treated CLL. The protocol was immunoSEQ multiplex PCR, while the TCRdb copy is restricted to in-frame clones and leaves out a portion. The sample has some 200,000 clones, more than 70% seen once. This material consisted of PBMCs, taken after 12 months of ibrutinib treatment. The receptors were sampled from a human donor with chronic lymphocytic leukemia.

Remarks on this clone: Within the sample, other DNA sequences also encode this same CDR3. The chain uses TRBV6-5 and TRBJ1-2; 11 bases agree with TRBD1. CDR3 length: 16 amino acids. After removal of 2 bases from V and 4 bases from J, the junction contained 6 bases not matched to a gene. Germline CDR1 and CDR2: MNHEY and SVGAGI. The CDR3 spells CASSYDPGTGGYGYTF. The CDR3 DNA follows: TGTGCCAGCAGTTACGATCCCGGGACAGGGGGCTATGGCTACACCTTC.

The chain joins TRBV2 to TRBJ2-2; D gene unclear. Germline CDR1 SNHLY, CDR2 FYNNEI. Trimming took off 8 bases at V and 1 base at J, with 14 bases between the two ends. The CDR3 totals 15 residues. The CDR3 DNA sequence: TGTGCCAGCGCCTCGGTGGGTTTGAACACCGGGGAGCTGTTTTTT. Amino acid sequence: CASASVGLNTGELFF.

In its sample, this clone was seen a few times. This sequence joins TRBV7-9 and TRBJ1-2; D remains unclear. The CDR3 extends over 13 amino acids. Trimming took off 4 bases at V and 5 bases at J, with 11 bases between the two ends. CDR1 and CDR2 (germline): SEHNR, FQNEAQ (reference sequence). The CDR3 DNA is TGTGCCAGCAGCTCGGTTATGGGTTATGGCTACACCTTC. As protein: CASSSVMGYGYTF.

About this clone: This same CDR3 is encoded by further DNA sequences in the sample. The chain uses TRBV5-1 and TRBJ2-1; D unclear. The germline gives CDR1 SGHRS, CDR2 YFSETQ. V lost 4 bases and J 7 bases, leaving 12 bases between the germline ends. CDR3 size: 13 residues. This CDR3 reads CASSPTVRNEQFF. CDR3 DNA: TGCGCCAGCAGCCCGACCGTACGGAATGAGCAGTTCTTC.